These 2 T cell receptor beta chains share one sample of origin, sequenced in a study of shared clonotypes between healthy human individuals. The data were produced by immunoSEQ multiplex PCR, yet TCRdb's version contains in-frame clones alone and is incomplete. In the table there are roughly 2.1 million clones, about 93% of which are singletons. Terminally differentiated effector memory CD45RA+ cells were excluded from the naive CD8 cells, which were CD45RO-negative and positively selected for CCR7. The sequenced sample was naive CD8+ T cells from PBMCs. The source is a man aged 18 to 30 in good health. Some clones in this sample may be carry-over from other donors' samples.

The chain recombines TRBV7-8 with TRBJ2-5, with 9 nucleotides matching TRBD2. The V segment lost 5 bases and the J segment 2 bases; nucleotides outside the gene matches: 9. Germline loops: CDR1 SGHVS, CDR2 FQNEAQ. The CDR3 runs 16 residues. The chain's CDR3 is CASSLRGLAEQETQYF. Written as DNA, the CDR3 is TGTGCCAGCAGCCTACGGGGACTAGCAGAACAAGAGACCCAGTACTTC.

This sequence joins TRBV27 and TRBJ2-7; TRBD2 agrees at 9 bases. V lost 7 bases to trimming and J lost 2 bases; unmatched junction nucleotides: 6. Germline assignment: CDR1 MNHEY and CDR2 SMNVEV (reference sequence). CDR3 length equals 14 residues. CDR3 DNA: TGTGCCAGCACCTCGACTAGCGGTGCCTACGAGCAGTACTTC. Amino acid sequence: CASTSTSGAYEQYF.